This T cell receptor beta chain was identified in a study of T cell responses to AZD1222 COVID-19 vaccine. General study results and limits: It should be noted that donors were predominantly white British and more often female, and clonal diversity was possibly underestimated. Vaccine-associated CD4 TCRs ranged over spike, dominating at 160-218 and 743-854.

Comment on this clone: As yet, its antigen is unknown.

Assay: immunoSEQ multiplex PCR; the TCRdb copy retains only in-frame clones and omits some. The profile shows some 73,000 clones, roughly 87% of them singletons. The clonotype was recovered from an adult who received the AZD1222 COVID-19 vaccine. Sequencing was performed on peripheral blood, taken 28 days after the second AZD1222 dose.

The DNA for the CDR3 is TGTGCCAGCAGCTTAGGCGGGGGGCCACAAGAGACCCAGTACTTC. Translated, it gives CASSLGGGPQETQYF. The V gene is TRBV7-2, the J gene TRBJ2-5, with 8 bases that match TRBD2. The CDR3 contains 15 residues. The germline gives CDR1 SGHTA, CDR2 FQGNSA. V lost 1 base and J lost 2; bases outside the gene matches: 3.